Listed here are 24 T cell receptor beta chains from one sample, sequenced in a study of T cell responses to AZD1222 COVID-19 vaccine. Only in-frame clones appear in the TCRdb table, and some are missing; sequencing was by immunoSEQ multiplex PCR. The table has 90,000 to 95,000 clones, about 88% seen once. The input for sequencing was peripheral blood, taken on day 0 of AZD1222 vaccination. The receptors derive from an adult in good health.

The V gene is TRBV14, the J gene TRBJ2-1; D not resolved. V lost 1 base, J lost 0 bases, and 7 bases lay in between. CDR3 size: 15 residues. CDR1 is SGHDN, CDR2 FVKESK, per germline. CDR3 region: CASSQASSSYNEQFF. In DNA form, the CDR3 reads TGTGCCAGCAGCCAAGCCTCCAGCTCCTACAATGAGCAGTTCTTC.

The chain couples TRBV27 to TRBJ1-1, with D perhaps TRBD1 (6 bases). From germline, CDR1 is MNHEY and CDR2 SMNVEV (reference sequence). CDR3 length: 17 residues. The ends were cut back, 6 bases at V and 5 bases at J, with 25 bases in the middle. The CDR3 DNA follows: TGTGCCAGCAGCGACCGTGGATGGGGCAGGGGAGCGACTGAAGCTTTCTTT. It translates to CASSDRGWGRGATEAFF.

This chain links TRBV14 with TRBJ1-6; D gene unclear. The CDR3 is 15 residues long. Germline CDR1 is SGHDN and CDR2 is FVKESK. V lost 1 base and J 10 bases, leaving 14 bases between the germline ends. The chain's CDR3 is CASSQGMTEESPLHF. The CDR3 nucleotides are TGTGCCAGCAGCCAAGGAATGACGGAAGAATCACCCCTCCACTTT.

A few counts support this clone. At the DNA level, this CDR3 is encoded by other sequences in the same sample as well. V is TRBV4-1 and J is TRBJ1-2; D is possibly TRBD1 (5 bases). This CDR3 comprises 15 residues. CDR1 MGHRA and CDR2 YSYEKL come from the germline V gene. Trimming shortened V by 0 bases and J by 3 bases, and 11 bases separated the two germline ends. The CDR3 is CASSQERGPDYGYTF. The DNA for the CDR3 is TGCGCCAGCAGCCAAGAGAGGGGACCCGACTATGGCTACACCTTC.

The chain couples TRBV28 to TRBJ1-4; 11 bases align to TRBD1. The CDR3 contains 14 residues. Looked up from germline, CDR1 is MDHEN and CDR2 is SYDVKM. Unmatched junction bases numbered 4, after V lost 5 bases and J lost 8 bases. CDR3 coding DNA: TGTGCCAGCAGTGACGGGACAGGGGGAGAAAAACTGTTTTTT. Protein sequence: CASSDGTGGEKLFF.

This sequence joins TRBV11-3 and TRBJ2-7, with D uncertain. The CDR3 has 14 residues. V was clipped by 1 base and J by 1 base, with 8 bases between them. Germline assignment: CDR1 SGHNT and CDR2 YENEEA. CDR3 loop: CASSLGSGSYEQYF. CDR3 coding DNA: TGTGCCAGCAGCTTAGGGTCGGGTTCCTACGAGCAGTACTTC.

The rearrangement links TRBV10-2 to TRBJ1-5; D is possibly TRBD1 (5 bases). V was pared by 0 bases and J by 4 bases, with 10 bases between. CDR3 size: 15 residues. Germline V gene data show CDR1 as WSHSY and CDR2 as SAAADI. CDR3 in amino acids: CASSESTGLNQPQHF. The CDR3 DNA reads TGCGCCAGCAGTGAGTCGACGGGACTGAATCAGCCCCAGCATTTT.

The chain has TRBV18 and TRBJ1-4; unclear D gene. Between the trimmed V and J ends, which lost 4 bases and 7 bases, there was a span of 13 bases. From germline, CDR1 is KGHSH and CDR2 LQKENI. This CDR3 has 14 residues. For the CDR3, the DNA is TGTGCCAGCTCACGCCGGGATCCTCGTGAAAAACTGTTTTTT. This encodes CASSRRDPREKLFF.

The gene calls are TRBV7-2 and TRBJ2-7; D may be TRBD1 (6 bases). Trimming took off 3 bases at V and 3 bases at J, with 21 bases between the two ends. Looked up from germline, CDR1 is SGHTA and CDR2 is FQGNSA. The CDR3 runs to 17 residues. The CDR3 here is CASSFRGSGTGIYEQYF. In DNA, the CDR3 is TGTGCCAGCAGCTTTAGGGGTTCGGGCACAGGGATCTACGAGCAGTACTTC.

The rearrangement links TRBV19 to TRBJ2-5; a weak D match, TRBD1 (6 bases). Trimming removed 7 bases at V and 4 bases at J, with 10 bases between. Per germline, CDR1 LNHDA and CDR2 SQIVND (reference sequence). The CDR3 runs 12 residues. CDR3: CASTEGGETQYF. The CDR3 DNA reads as TGTGCCAGTACCGAAGGGGGAGAGACCCAGTACTTC.

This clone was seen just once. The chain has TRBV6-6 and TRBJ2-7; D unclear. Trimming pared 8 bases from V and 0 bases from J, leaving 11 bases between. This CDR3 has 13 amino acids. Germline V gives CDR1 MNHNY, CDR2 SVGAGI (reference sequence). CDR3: CASFTTLSYEQYF. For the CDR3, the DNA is TGTGCCAGCTTTACGACACTCTCCTACGAGCAGTACTTC.

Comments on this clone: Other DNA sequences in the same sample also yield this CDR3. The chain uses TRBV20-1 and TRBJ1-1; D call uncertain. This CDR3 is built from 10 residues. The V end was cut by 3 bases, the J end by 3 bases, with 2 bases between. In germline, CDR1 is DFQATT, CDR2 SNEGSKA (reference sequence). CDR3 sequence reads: CSASHTEAFF. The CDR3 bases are TGCAGTGCTAGCCACACTGAAGCTTTCTTT.

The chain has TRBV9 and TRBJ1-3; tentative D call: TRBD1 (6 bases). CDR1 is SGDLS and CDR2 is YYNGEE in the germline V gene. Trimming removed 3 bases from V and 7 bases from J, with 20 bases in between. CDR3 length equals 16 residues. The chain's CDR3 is CASSAGTFLSINTIYF. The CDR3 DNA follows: TGTGCCAGCAGCGCGGGGACATTTTTATCAATTAACACCATATATTTT.

The CDR3 protein is CASSRQGPDEQYF. The CDR3 DNA reads as TGTGCCAGCAGCAGACAGGGCCCCGACGAGCAGTACTTC. V gene TRBV6-5 combines with J gene TRBJ2-7, with 7 bases fitting TRBD1. The CDR3 runs 13 residues. Per the germline V gene, CDR1 is MNHEY and CDR2 is SVGAGI. With V trimmed by 6 bases and J by 5 bases, 7 bases remained unmatched.

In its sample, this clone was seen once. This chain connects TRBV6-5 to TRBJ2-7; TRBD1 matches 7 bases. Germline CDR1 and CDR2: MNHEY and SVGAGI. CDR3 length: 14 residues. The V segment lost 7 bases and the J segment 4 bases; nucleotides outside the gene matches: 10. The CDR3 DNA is TGTGCCAGCAAACTCGACAGGGCTGGATACGAGCAGTACTTC. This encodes CASKLDRAGYEQYF.

Written as DNA, the CDR3 is TGCGCCAGCAGCCAAGATCTGAGCACCTACCAAGAGACCCAGTACTTC. Its translation is CASSQDLSTYQETQYF. The V and J genes are TRBV4-1 and TRBJ2-5; no clear D. CDR3 size: 16 residues. V was trimmed by 0 bases and J by 0 bases, leaving 11 bases between them. Germline V gene data show CDR1 as MGHRA and CDR2 as YSYEKL.

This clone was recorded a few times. CDR3 region: CASSPAGELFF. CDR3 bases: TGTGCCAGCTCACCTGCCGGGGAGCTGTTTTTT. The chain joins TRBV7-9 to TRBJ2-2; D not resolved. Trimming cost V 8 bases and J 6 bases, with 7 bases left between them. Germline CDR1 and CDR2: SEHNR and FQNEAQ (reference sequence). The CDR3 contains 11 residues.

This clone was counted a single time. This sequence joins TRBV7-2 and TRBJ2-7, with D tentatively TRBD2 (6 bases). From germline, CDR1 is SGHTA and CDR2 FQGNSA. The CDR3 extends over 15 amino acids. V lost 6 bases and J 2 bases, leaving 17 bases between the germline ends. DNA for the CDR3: TGTGCCAGCAGTTCACAGCAGGGACTGACCTACGAGCAGTACTTC. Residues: CASSSQQGLTYEQYF. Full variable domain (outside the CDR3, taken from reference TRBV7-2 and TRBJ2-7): GAGVSQSPSNKVTEKGKDVELRCDPISGHTALYWYRQSLGQGLEFLIYFQGNSAPDKSGLPSDRFSAERTGGSVSTLTIQRTQQEDSAVYLCASSSQQGLTYEQYFGPGTRLTVT.

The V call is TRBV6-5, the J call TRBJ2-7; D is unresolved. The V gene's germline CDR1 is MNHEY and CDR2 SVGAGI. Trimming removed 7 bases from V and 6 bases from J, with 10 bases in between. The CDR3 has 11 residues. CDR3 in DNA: TGTGCCAGCACCTCAGGCACCGAGCAGTACTTC. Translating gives CASTSGTEQYF.

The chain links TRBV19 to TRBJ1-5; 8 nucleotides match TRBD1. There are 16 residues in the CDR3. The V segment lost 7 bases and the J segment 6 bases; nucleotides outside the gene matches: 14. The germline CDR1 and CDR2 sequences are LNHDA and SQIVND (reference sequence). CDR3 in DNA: TGTGCCAGTACCATCTCAGCCCAGGGGGCGGGTCAGCCCCAGCATTTT. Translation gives CASTISAQGAGQPQHF.

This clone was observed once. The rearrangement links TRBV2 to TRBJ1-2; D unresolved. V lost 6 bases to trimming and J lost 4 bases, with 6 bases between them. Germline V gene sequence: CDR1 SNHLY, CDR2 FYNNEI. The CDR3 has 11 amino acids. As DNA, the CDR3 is TGTGCCAGCAGGAGGTCCTATGGCTACACCTTC. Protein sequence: CASRRSYGYTF.

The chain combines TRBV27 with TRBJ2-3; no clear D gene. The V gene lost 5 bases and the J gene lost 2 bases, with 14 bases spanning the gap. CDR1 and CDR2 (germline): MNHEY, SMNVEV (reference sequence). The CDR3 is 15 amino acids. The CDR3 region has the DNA TGTGCCAGCAGTCCTTCCCCCCCACACACAGATACGCAGTATTTT. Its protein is CASSPSPPHTDTQYF.

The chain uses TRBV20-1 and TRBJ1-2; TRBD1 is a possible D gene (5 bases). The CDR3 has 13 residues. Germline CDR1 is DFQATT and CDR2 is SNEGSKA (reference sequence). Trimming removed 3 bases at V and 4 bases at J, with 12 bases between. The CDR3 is CSASATASYGYTF. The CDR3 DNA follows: TGCAGTGCTAGTGCGACAGCTAGCTATGGCTACACCTTC.

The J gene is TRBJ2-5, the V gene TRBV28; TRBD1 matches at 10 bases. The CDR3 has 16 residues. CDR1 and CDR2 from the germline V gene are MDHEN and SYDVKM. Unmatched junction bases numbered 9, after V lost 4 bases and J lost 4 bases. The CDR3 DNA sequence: TGTGCCAGCAGTTCCTTGACAGGGGGCAGGAGAGAGACCCAGTACTTC. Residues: CASSSLTGGRRETQYF.